Below, 21 T cell receptor beta chains from the same sample are listed, as sequenced in a study of T cells after yellow fever vaccination. Using its own MiXCR run on the 5' RACE reads, TCRdb lists one record per CDR3 protein. The table shows 150,000 to 200,000 distinct CDR3 sequences, with roughly a tenth occurring only once. Sequenced here: CD8+ T cells sorted from PBMCs, sampled 45 days after the yellow fever booster vaccination. These receptors all stem from a man aged 18 to 30 who received the YFV17D yellow fever vaccine.

This clonotype was observed a handful of times. This rearrangement joins TRBV6-2 or TRBV6-3 to TRBJ2-7, with a tentative D call TRBD2 (6 bases). Germline V gene sequence: CDR1 MNHEY, CDR2 SVGEGT. This CDR3 has 15 amino acids. V was trimmed by 0 bases and J by 3 bases, leaving 12 bases between them. The CDR3 region has the DNA TGTGCCAGCAGTTACTCGGCGGGGAAGATCTACGAGCAGTACTTC. This sequence encodes CASSYSAGKIYEQYF.

This clonotype appeared once. The chain links TRBV4-3 to TRBJ2-6; D may be TRBD1 (6 bases). This CDR3 has 16 amino acids. The germline CDR1 and CDR2 sequences are LGHNA and YSLEER. The V end was cut by 4 bases, the J end by 0 bases, with 10 bases between. CDR3 bases: TGCGCCAGCAGCCGGGGGCTCGGCTCTGGGGCCAACGTCCTGACTTTC. Translated: CASSRGLGSGANVLTF.

The table lists this clonotype with many counts. V gene TRBV27 combines with J gene TRBJ2-1; 9 nucleotides match TRBD2. Germline CDR1 reads MNHEY; CDR2 reads SMNVEV (reference sequence). CDR3 length equals 14 residues. V dropped 8 bases and J dropped 0; count of bases not matched to a gene: 2. CDR3 residues: CASYSGSSYNEQFF. In DNA form, the CDR3 reads TGTGCCAGCTATAGCGGGAGCTCCTACAATGAGCAGTTCTTC.

This clonotype occurred a few times. This chain joins TRBV27 and TRBJ2-5; a possible D gene is TRBD2 (6 bases). From germline, CDR1 is MNHEY and CDR2 SMNVEV (reference sequence). The length of the CDR3 is 14 residues. Trimming pared 3 bases from V and 5 bases from J, leaving 13 bases between. CDR3 amino acids: CASSFFQGGETQYF. CDR3 nucleotides: TGTGCCAGCAGTTTTTTCCAGGGAGGCGAGACCCAGTACTTC.

This clonotype showed up many times. This sequence joins TRBV4-3 and TRBJ1-1; D not certain. Germline CDR1 is LGHNA and CDR2 is YSLEER. This CDR3 is 15 amino acids long. V dropped 4 bases and J dropped 5 bases, with 17 bases sitting between them. CDR3 coding DNA: TGCGCCAGCAGCCCCCTTGGGGAGAGCGAGACTGAAGCTTTCTTT. Translating it yields CASSPLGESETEAFF.

In this sample, this clonotype turned up many times. The genes are TRBV20-1 and TRBJ1-1; no clear D gene. The germline V and J ends were trimmed by 1 base and 1 base, with 16 bases remaining between them. The CDR3 consists of 16 residues. Germline V gene data show CDR1 as DFQATT and CDR2 as SNEGSKA (reference sequence). The CDR3 spells CSARGWIARRNTEAFF. CDR3 DNA sequence: TGCAGTGCTAGAGGTTGGATCGCCCGCCGGAACACTGAAGCTTTCTTT.

There are a few counts of this clonotype. This sequence joins TRBV5-4 and TRBJ2-1, with 14 bases that match TRBD2. With V trimmed by 3 bases and J by 9 bases, 8 bases remained unmatched. The CDR3 is made up of 16 amino acids. Germline CDR1 reads SGHNT; CDR2 reads YYREEE (reference sequence). CDR3 in DNA: TGTGCCAGCAGCTCGAGACTAGCGGGGGGGCGCAGTGAGCAGTTCTTC. It encodes CASSSRLAGGRSEQFF.

This clonotype was seen a handful of times. The rearrangement uses TRBV3-1 and TRBJ2-3; a weak D match, TRBD2 (6 bases). The V end lost 1 base, the J end lost 4 bases, and 15 bases lay between the germline ends. CDR1 and CDR2 from the germline V gene are LGHDT and YNNKEL (reference sequence). The CDR3 loop spans 16 amino acids. The CDR3 is CASSQAGGVVPDTQYF. The CDR3 region has the DNA TGTGCCAGCAGCCAAGCCGGCGGGGTAGTCCCAGATACGCAGTATTTT.

Turning to this clonotype: This may stem from a read error, because a much larger clone lies one nucleotide away. This CDR3 fails to terminate in the conserved phenylalanine or tryptophan, so it likely reflects a read error. This sequence joins TRBV6-5 and TRBJ1-3; D remains ambiguous. Trimming stripped 4 bases from V and 4 bases from J, with 8 bases between. CDR1 and CDR2 (germline): MNHEY, SVGAGI. The CDR3 consists of 13 residues. This chain's CDR3 is CASSFKGGNTIYI. The DNA for the CDR3 is TGTGCCAGCAGTTTTAAAGGAGGAAACACCATATATATT.

Only a few counts were recorded for this clonotype. This chain links TRBV19 with TRBJ2-1; TRBD1 might be the D (7 bases). The CDR3 has 15 amino acids. The germline V and J ends were trimmed by 4 bases and 5 bases, with 15 bases remaining between them. The V gene's germline CDR1 is LNHDA and CDR2 SQIVND (reference sequence). The CDR3 DNA sequence: TGTGCCAGTAGTAGCCAGGGGGGCCCCCACAATGAGCAGTTCTTC. Protein: CASSSQGGPHNEQFF.

This CDR3 is CASSRRQDVYEQYF. The CDR3 DNA follows: TGTGCCAGCAGCCGCCGACAGGACGTCTACGAGCAGTACTTC. This chain links TRBV11-1 with TRBJ2-7; a weak D match, TRBD1 (6 bases). Deletions cut 5 bases from V and 3 bases from J, with 14 bases between. Germline assignment: CDR1 SGHAT and CDR2 FQDESV (reference sequence). The CDR3 totals 14 residues.

This clonotype was seen at least ten times. The chain recombines TRBV7-3 with TRBJ1-1; D is unresolved. Germline V lookup: CDR1 SGHTA, CDR2 FQGTGA. The germline V and J ends were trimmed by 5 bases and 2 bases, with 15 bases remaining between them. The CDR3 is made up of 15 amino acids. The CDR3 nucleotides are TGTGCCAGCAGCCACAGTGGCGGCCTTAACACTGAAGCTTTCTTT. Translation: CASSHSGGLNTEAFF.

The chain couples TRBV24-1 to TRBJ2-2, with unresolved D. CDR1 KGHDR and CDR2 SFDVKD come from the germline V gene. V lost 0 bases to trimming and J lost 3 bases, with 4 bases between them. There are 14 residues in the CDR3. Here the CDR3 reads CATSDLTDTGELFF. CDR3 nucleotides: TGTGCCACCAGTGATTTGACGGACACCGGGGAGCTGTTTTTT.

This clonotype was detected a few times. The chain employs TRBV5-4 and TRBJ2-3, with 9 nucleotides matching TRBD2. The J segment lost 6 bases and the V segment lost 1 base, leaving 3 bases of the junction unmatched. The V gene's germline CDR1 is SGHNT and CDR2 YYREEE (reference sequence). The CDR3 loop spans 14 amino acids. The CDR3 spells CASSLSGGPDTQYF. CDR3 sequence (DNA): TGTGCCAGCAGCTTGAGCGGGGGGCCGGATACGCAGTATTTT.

The chain links TRBV4-3 to TRBJ1-1, with D tentatively TRBD1 (6 bases). Trimming cost V 5 bases and J 5 bases, with 18 bases left between them. The CDR3 covers 15 residues. Germline V gives CDR1 LGHNA, CDR2 YSLEER. The CDR3 sequence: CASSELGARRTEAFF. In nucleotides, the CDR3 is TGCGCCAGCAGCGAACTGGGGGCGAGGCGGACTGAAGCTTTCTTT.

This chain uses TRBV4-1 with TRBJ1-4; no clear D. The CDR3 spans 13 residues. V was shortened by 0 bases and J by 16 bases, with 15 bases between the two germline ends. CDR1 is MGHRA, CDR2 YSYEKL, per germline. For the CDR3, the DNA is TGCGCCAGCAGCCAAGAAGATCTACGGATGAGGTTTTTT. Translating it yields CASSQEDLRMRFF.

This clonotype was counted at least ten times. The chain uses TRBV12-3 or TRBV12-4 and TRBJ2-2; 7 bases align to TRBD1. The trim removed 3 bases at V and 6 bases at J, leaving 4 bases unmatched. The CDR3 extends over 14 amino acids. CDR3 sequence reads: CASSFVGGAGELFF. The CDR3 bases are TGTGCCAGCAGTTTCGTAGGGGGCGCCGGGGAGCTGTTTTTT.

This clonotype was seen more than once but under ten times. V is TRBV19 and J is TRBJ2-5; the match to TRBD1 covers 10 bases. Germline lookup yields CDR1 LNHDA and CDR2 SQIVND (reference sequence). The CDR3 contains 15 residues. The V gene end was trimmed by 8 bases and the J gene end by 5 bases; junction bases not matched to a gene: 11. CDR3 DNA sequence: TGTGCCAGTTCTCCTCGACAGGGGGCGGAGGAGACCCAGTACTTC. Protein product: CASSPRQGAEETQYF.

This chain links TRBV27 with TRBJ2-2, with D maybe TRBD2 (5 bases). CDR1 and CDR2 from the germline V gene are MNHEY and SMNVEV (reference sequence). There are 16 residues in the CDR3. V dropped 0 bases and J dropped 5 bases, with 13 bases sitting between them. DNA for the CDR3: TGTGCCAGCAGTTTATCGATACGGAGGACGACCGGGGAGCTGTTTTTT. As protein: CASSLSIRRTTGELFF.

This CDR3 reads CASSQTQSAETQYF. CDR3 coding DNA: TGCGCCAGCAGCCAAACTCAATCCGCGGAGACCCAGTACTTC. The rearrangement uses TRBV4-1 and TRBJ2-5; no reliable D call. The V gene's germline CDR1 is MGHRA and CDR2 YSYEKL. With 2 bases removed from V and 5 bases from J, the gap between germline ends came to 12 bases. CDR3 size: 14 residues.

This clonotype showed up many times. The V and J genes are TRBV3-1 and TRBJ2-7, with 7 bases lining up with TRBD2. The CDR3 loop spans 15 amino acids. The J segment lost 2 bases and the V segment lost 1 base, leaving 5 bases of the junction unmatched. In germline, CDR1 is LGHDT, CDR2 YNNKEL (reference sequence). The CDR3 region is CASSQVLGGTYEQYF. CDR3 coding DNA: TGTGCCAGCAGCCAAGTTCTCGGGGGGACCTACGAGCAGTACTTC.